This TCR beta chain appears in the sequencing data of a study of Ad26.COV2.S vaccination and SARS-CoV-2 variants. Germline-derived CDR1 and CDR2 are SGHDN and FVKESK. V lost 4 bases, J lost 4 bases, and 17 bases lay in between. The CDR3 length is 16 residues. This sample's treatment: about 20 received Ad26.COV2.S at low or high dose, single or two shots; a few received placebo; per-sample allocation not given. Sampling was performed 63 days after the first vaccine or placebo injection. Sequenced by immunoSEQ multiplex PCR; TCRdb stores in-frame clones only, minus some. The table has 350,000 to 450,000 clones, around 93% seen once; the top ten hold over 1.5%.

The clonotype comes from a person aged 18 to 65 who received the Ad26.COV2.S COVID-19 vaccine or a placebo. The rearrangement links TRBV14 to TRBJ2-1; D is unresolved. This specimen was peripheral blood, taken in a trial of Ad26.COV2.S vaccine versus placebo. CDR3 sequence reads: CASSPLRVSLYNEQFF. Here the CDR3 DNA reads TGTGCCAGCAGCCCATTAAGGGTGAGCCTATACAATGAGCAGTTCTTC.